This T cell receptor beta chain was profiled in a study of Graves' ophthalmopathy and Graves' hyperthyroidism. Study overall: Specimen type is peripheral blood, obtained at initial diagnosis before any treatment. General study results and limits: With less than 90% sensitivity and around 80% specificity, a 13-signature model separated ophthalmopathy from stable hyperthyroidism.

RNA transcripts were the source from which TCR beta CDR3 regions were amplified. HTBI primers primed a first-round RT-PCR, and a second-round multiplex PCR followed. MiXCR, run by TCRdb on the multiplex PCR reads, gives a single entry per CDR3 protein. The data contain 500,000 to 800,000 distinct CDR3 sequences, roughly 41% of them singletons. No donor had other autoimmune disease, uncontrolled infection, pregnancy or lactation. This clonotype was counted ten times or more. Its antigen is not identified. CDR3 length: 12 amino acids. Germline CDR1 is SNHLY and CDR2 is FYNNEI. The ends were cut back, 2 bases at V and 7 bases at J, with 8 bases in the middle.

The clonotype comes from an adult man with Graves' ophthalmopathy. The rearrangement joins TRBV2 to TRBJ1-2, with a tentative D call TRBD1 (6 bases). Sequencing used peripheral blood. This chain's CDR3 is CASSEIGGGYTF. The CDR3 DNA follows: TGTGCCAGCAGTGAAATAGGGGGTGGCTACACCTTC. Full variable domain (remainder filled in from reference TRBV2 and TRBJ1-2): EPEVTQTPSHQVTQMGQEVILRCVPISNHLYFYWYRQILGQKVEFLVSFYNNEISEKSEIFDDQFSVERPDGSNFTLKIRSTKLEDSAMYFCASSEIGGGYTFGSGTRLTVV.